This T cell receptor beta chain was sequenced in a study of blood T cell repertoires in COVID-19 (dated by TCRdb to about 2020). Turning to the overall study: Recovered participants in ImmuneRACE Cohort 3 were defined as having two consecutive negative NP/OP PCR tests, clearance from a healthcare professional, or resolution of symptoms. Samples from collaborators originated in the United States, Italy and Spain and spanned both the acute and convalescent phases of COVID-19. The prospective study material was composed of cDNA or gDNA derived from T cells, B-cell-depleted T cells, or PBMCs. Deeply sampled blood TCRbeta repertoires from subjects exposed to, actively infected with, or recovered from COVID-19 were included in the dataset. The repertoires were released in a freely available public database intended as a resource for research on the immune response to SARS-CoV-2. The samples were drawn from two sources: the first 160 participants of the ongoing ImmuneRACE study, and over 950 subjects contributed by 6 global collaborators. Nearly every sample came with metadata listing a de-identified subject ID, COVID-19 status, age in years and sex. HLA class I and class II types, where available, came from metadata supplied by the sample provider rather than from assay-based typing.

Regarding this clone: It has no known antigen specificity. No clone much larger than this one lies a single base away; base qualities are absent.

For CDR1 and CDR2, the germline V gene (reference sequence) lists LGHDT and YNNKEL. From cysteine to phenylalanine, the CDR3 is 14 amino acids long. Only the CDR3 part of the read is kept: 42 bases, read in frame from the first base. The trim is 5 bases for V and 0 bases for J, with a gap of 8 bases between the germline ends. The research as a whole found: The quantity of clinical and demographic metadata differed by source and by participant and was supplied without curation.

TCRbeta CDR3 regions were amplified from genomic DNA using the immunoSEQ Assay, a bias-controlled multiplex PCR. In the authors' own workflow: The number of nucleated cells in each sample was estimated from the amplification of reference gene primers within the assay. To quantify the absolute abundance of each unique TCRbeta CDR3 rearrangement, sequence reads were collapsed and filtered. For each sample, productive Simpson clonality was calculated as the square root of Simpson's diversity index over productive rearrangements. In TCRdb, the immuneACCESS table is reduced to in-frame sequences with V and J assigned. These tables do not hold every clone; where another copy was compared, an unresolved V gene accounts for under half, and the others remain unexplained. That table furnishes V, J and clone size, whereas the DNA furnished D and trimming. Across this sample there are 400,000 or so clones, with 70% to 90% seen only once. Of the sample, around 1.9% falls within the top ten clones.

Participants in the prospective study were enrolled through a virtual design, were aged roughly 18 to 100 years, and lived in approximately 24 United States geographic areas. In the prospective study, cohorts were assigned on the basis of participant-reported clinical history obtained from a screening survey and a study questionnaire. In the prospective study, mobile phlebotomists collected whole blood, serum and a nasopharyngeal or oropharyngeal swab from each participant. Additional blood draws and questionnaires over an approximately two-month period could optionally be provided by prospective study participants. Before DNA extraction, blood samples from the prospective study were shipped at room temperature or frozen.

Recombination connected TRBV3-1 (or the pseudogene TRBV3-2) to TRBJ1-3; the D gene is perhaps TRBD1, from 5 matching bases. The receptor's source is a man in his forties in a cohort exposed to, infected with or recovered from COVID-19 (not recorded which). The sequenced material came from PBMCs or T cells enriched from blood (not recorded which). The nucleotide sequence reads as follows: TGTGCCAGCAGCGTACAGGTCTCTGGAAACACCATATATTTT. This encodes CASSVQVSGNTIYF.